This T cell receptor (beta chain) was captured in a study of T cells after yellow fever vaccination. This clonotype was seen a handful of times. Germline lookup yields CDR1 MNHNY and CDR2 SVGAGI (reference sequence). The CDR3 runs 11 residues. The V gene lost 5 bases and the J gene lost 7 bases, with 9 bases spanning the gap. TCRdb reprocessed the 5' RACE reads via MiXCR and lists one record per CDR3 protein. The top ten hold approximately 0.61% of the sample, which has around 140,000 distinct CDR3 sequences, about 7% seen once. The chain carries TRBV6-6 and TRBJ2-7; D unclear. This clonotype originated in a man aged 25-40 years who received the YFV17D yellow fever vaccine. Sample: CD4+ T cells sorted from PBMCs, taken 10 days after the yellow fever booster vaccination. CDR3 residues: CASSPSGEQYF. CDR3 bases: TGTGCCAGCAGTCCGAGTGGGGAGCAGTACTTC.